This T cell receptor beta chain was recorded in a study of control samples from healthy donors and cancer patients. Germline CDR1 SNHLY, CDR2 FYNNEI. The V and J ends lost 6 bases and 5 bases respectively, with 17 bases between them. The CDR3 is made up of 16 amino acids. The assay was immunoSEQ multiplex PCR, and TCRdb's table has in-frame clones only and misses some. This sample has 90,000 to 110,000 clones, with about four fifths found just once. This TCR came from a woman aged 45-65 years in good health. Sequencing was done on a sample of blood. This rearrangement joins TRBV2 to TRBJ1-6; a weak D match, TRBD1 (5 bases). The CDR3 sequence: CASRNRGTQNNSPLHF. CDR3 DNA: TGTGCCAGCAGAAATAGAGGGACGCAGAATAATTCACCCCTCCACTTT.